Following are 2 T cell receptor beta chains from one sample sequenced in a study of tumor and adjacent non-tumor tissue in lung cancer (dated by TCRdb to the late 2010s). The library was produced with multiplex PCR. This sample was sequenced with an Illumina HiSeq 2500. TCRbeta libraries were built by three rounds of nested PCR using primers (Table S4), following protocols modified from ARM-PCR. The public reads were reprocessed in TCRdb via fastp at Q25 and MiXCR, keeping in-frame beta chains. Each entry merges the rows of one CDR3 protein and shows their most common DNA and genes. The table for this sample lists 77,000 or so distinct CDR3 sequences; under 80% of them were counted only once. Roughly 12% of the sample is taken by the ten largest. Bulk unsorted tissue served as the source for RNA extraction, and RNA quality was assessed using a NanoDrop ND-1000 and an Agilent 2100. Sample: lung tumor tissue. These receptors came from a woman aged 50 to 60 with non-small cell lung cancer.

Points on this clonotype: This may be a read error, as it is one base from a much larger clone. The CDR3 reads CVTSDIAGTGNDEQFF. For the CDR3, the DNA is TGTGTCACCAGTGATATAGCTGGGACAGGGAACGATGAGCAGTTCTTC. This chain joins TRBV24-1 and TRBJ2-1, with TRBD1 matching over 9 bases. Germline loops: CDR1 KGHDR, CDR2 SFDVKD. The CDR3 contains 16 residues.

This clonotype was recorded many times. The V and J genes are TRBV29-1 and TRBJ2-7, with 8 positions matching TRBD1. The germline gives CDR1 SQVTM, CDR2 ANQGSEA. The junction had 11 bases not matched to a gene; V was cut back by 6 bases and J by 4 bases. The CDR3 is 14 amino acids. The CDR3 is CSVLRTGSGYEQYF. CDR3 nucleotides: TGCAGCGTGCTCAGGACAGGGAGCGGGTACGAGCAGTACTTC.